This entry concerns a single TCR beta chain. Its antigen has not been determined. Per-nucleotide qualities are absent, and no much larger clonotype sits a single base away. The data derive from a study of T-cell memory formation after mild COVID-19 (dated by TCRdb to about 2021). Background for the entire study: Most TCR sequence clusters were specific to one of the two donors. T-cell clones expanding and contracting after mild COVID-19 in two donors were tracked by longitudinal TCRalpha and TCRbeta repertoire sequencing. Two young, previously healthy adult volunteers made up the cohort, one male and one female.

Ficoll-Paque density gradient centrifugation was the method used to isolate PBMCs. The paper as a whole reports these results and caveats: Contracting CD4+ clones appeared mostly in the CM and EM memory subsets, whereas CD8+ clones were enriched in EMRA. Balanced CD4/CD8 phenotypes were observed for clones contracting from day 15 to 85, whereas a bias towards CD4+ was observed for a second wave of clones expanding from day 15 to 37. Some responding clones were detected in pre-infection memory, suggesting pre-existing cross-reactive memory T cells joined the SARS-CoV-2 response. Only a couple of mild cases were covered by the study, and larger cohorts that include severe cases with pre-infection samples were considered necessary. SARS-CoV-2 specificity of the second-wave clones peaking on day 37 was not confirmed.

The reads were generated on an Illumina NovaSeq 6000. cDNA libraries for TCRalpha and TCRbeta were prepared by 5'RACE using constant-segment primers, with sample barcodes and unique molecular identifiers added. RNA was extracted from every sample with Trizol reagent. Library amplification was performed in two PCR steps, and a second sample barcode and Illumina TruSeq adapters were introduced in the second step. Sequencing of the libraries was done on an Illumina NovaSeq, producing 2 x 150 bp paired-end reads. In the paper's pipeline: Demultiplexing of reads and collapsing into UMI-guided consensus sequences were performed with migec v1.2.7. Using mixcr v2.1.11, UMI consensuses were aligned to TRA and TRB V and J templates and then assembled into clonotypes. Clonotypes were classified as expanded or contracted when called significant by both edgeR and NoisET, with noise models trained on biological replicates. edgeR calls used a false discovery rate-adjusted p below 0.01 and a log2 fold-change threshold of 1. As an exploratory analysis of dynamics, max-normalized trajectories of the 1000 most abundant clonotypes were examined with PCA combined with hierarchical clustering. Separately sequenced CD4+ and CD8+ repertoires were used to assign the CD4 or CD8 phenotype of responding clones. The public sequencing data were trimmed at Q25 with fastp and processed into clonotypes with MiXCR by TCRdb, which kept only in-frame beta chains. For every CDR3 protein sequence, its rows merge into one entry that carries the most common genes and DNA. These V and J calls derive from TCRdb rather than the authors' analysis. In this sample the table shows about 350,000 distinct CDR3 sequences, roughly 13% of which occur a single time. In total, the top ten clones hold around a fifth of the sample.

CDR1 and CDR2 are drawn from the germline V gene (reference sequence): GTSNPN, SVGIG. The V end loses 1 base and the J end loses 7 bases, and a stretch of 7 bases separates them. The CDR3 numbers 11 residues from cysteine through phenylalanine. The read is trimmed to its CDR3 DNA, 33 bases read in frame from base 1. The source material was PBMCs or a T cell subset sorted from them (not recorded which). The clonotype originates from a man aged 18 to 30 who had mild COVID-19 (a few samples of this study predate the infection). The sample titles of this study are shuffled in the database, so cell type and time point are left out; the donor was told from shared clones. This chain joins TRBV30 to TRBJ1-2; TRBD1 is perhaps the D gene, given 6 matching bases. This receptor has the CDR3 CAWSAGAGYTF. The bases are TGTGCCTGGAGTGCAGGGGCTGGCTACACCTTC. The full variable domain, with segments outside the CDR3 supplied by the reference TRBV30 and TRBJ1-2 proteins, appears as SQTIHQWPATLVQPVGSPLSLECTVEGTSNPNLYWYRQAAGRGLQLLFYSVGIGQISSEVPQNLSASRPQDRQFILSSKKLLLSDSGFYLCAWSAGAGYTFGSGTRLTVV.